This T cell receptor (beta chain) emerged from a study of control samples from healthy donors and cancer patients. Trimming removed 0 bases at V and 2 bases at J, with 9 bases between. This CDR3 is built from 16 residues. Germline values: CDR1 SGDLS, CDR2 YYNGEE. TCRdb keeps only in-frame clones here, not all; method: immunoSEQ multiplex PCR. Among about 130,000 clones listed, 85% to 95% were seen once. The rearrangement links TRBV9 to TRBJ1-6; the D gene is possibly TRBD1 (6 bases). The sequencing sample was made of blood. This TCR derives from a man in his late teens or twenties in good health. CDR3 sequence reads: CASSVAGTPYNSPLHF. The DNA of the CDR3 is TGTGCCAGCAGCGTAGCGGGGACACCCTATAATTCACCCCTCCACTTT.